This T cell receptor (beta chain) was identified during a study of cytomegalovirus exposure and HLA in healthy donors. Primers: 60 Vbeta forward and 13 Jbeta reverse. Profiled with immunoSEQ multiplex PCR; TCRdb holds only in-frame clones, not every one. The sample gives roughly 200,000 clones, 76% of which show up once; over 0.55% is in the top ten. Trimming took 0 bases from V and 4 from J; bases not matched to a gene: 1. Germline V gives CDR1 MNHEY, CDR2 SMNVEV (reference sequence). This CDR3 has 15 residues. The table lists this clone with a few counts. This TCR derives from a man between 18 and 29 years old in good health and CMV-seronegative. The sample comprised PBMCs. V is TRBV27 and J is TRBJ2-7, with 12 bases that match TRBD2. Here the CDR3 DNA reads TGTGCCAGCAGTTTATCAGGACTAGCGGGATACGAGCAGTACTTC. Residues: CASSLSGLAGYEQYF.